A selection of T cell receptor beta chains follows, all from one sample in a study of control samples from healthy donors and cancer patients. Libraries were prepared by immunoSEQ multiplex PCR; TCRdb keeps only in-frame clonotypes and omits some of them. The sample includes about 200,000 clones. Sequenced input: blood. These TCRs come from a young woman in good health. The CDR3 runs from the conserved cysteine through the conserved F or W. The D gene is left open where the match is weak.

>TRBV11-2|.|TRBJ1-1
TGTGCCAGCAGCTTAGATCTAAGGGGGGGAGCTGAAGCTTTCTTT
CASSLDLRGGAEAFF
>TRBV18|TRBD2|TRBJ2-1
TGTGCCAGCTCACCACGACTAGCGGGGGGGGGCAATGAGCAGTTCTTC
CASSPRLAGGGNEQFF
>TRBV3-1/TRBV3-2|.|TRBJ2-3
TGTGCCAGCAGCCAAGCGGTCGATACGCAGTATTTT
CASSQAVDTQYF
>TRBV6-4|.|TRBJ1-1
TGTGCCAGCAGTGACTCTCCCCAAGGGGAAGCTTTCTTT
CASSDSPQGEAFF
>TRBV11-2|.|TRBJ1-5
TGTGCCAGCAGCTTTGGGTACAATCAGCCCCAGCATTTT
CASSFGYNQPQHF
>TRBV11-2|TRBD1|TRBJ1-6
TGTGCCAGCAGCTTAGGGGCCAGGGGGCGAGATTCACCCCTCCACTTT
CASSLGARGRDSPLHF
>TRBV6-2/TRBV6-3|.|TRBJ2-3
TGTGCCAGCAGCTATGCTTCGGATACGCAGTATTTT
CASSYASDTQYF
>TRBV12-5|.|TRBJ2-3
TGTGCTAGTGGTTTGTATCAGGGCGGCACAGATACGCAGTATTTT
CASGLYQGGTDTQYF
>TRBV24-1|.|TRBJ2-3
TGTGCCACCAGTGGTCAGGGCTCAGATACGCAGTATTTT
CATSGQGSDTQYF
>TRBV27|.|TRBJ1-6
TGTGCCAGCTCGATCGGGCTCATGTGGGATTCACCCCTCCACTTT
CASSIGLMWDSPLHF
>TRBV7-3|.|TRBJ1-5
TGTGCCAGCAGTGGAGGGGGCAATCAGCCCCAGCATTTT
CASSGGGNQPQHF
>TRBV3-1/TRBV3-2|.|TRBJ1-3
TGTGCCAGCAGCCTCTCCGGGGCTTCTGGAAACACCATATATTTT
CASSLSGASGNTIYF
>TRBV6-4|.|TRBJ1-2
TGTGCCAGCAAGACCTCGGCGGGTTACCATGGCTACACCTTC
CASKTSAGYHGYTF
>TRBV5-1|.|TRBJ1-1
TGCGCCAGCATCGAGCACAGTCGAGGCACTGAAGCTTTCTTT
CASIEHSRGTEAFF
>TRBV15|.|TRBJ1-1
TGTGCCACCAGCAACAACAGGAACACTGAAGCTTTCTTT
CATSNNRNTEAFF
>TRBV11-2|TRBD1|TRBJ1-4
TGTGCCAGCAGCCTCAACGGGGGCCCAGGGGGTAATGAAAAACTGTTTTTT
CASSLNGGPGGNEKLFF
>TRBV18|.|TRBJ2-5
TGTGCCAGCTCACCATCGGGGACCCAGGAGACCCAGTACTTC
CASSPSGTQETQYF
>TRBV9|.|TRBJ2-2
TGTGCCAGCAGCGTAGGGTACAGATCTACCGGGGAGCTGTTTTTT
CASSVGYRSTGELFF